This TCR beta chain was obtained from a study of PD-L1 blockade in urothelial cancer. Overall study context: Prior chemotherapy in patients spanned 0 to 3 regimens. Blood was subjected to analysis at 3 weeks (second dose) and 6 weeks following treatment start.

CDR3 size: 14 residues. Trimming took 0 bases from V and 8 from J, leaving 14 bases between them. Germline CDR1 and CDR2: SQVTM and ANQGSEA. Here immunoSEQ multiplex PCR was the method, and the copy in TCRdb shows in-frame clones only, minus some. The sample has some 97,000 clones; about 90% are singletons. The TCR sequence derives from a woman of 80 years or more with urothelial cancer. Sample: PBMCs, taken around atezolizumab (anti-PD-L1) treatment. The chain has TRBV29-1 and TRBJ2-1; weak D call: TRBD1 (6 bases). Here the CDR3 reads CSVEDSGKGDEQFF. The CDR3 nucleotides read TGCAGCGTTGAAGATTCGGGGAAGGGGGATGAGCAGTTCTTC.